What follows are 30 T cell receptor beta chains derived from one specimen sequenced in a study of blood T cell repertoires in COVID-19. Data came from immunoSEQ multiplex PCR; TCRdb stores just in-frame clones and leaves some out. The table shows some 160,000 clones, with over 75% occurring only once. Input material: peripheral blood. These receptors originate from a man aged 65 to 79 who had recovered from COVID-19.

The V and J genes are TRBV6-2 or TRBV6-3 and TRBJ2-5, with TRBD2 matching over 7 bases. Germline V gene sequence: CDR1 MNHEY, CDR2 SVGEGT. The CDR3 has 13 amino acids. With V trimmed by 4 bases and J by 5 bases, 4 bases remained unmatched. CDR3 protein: CASSWGGLETQYF. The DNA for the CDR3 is TGTGCCAGCAGTTGGGGGGGGTTGGAGACCCAGTACTTC.

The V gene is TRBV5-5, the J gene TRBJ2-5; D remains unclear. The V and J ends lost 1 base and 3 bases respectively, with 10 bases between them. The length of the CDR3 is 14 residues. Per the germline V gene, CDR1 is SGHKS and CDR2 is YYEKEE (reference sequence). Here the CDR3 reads CASSLNGQKETQYF. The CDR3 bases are TGTGCCAGCAGCTTGAATGGCCAGAAAGAGACCCAGTACTTC.

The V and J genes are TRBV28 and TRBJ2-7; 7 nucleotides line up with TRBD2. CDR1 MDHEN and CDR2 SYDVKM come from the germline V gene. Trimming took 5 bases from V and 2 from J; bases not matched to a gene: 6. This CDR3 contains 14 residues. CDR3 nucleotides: TGTGCCAGCAGTCCAGCGGGAACAACCTACGAGCAGTACTTC. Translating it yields CASSPAGTTYEQYF.

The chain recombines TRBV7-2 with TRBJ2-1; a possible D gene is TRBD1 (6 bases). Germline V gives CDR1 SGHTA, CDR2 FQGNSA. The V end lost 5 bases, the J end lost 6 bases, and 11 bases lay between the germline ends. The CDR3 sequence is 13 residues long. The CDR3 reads CASSVQGGNEQFF. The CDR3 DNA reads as TGTGCCAGCAGCGTCCAAGGGGGCAATGAGCAGTTCTTC.

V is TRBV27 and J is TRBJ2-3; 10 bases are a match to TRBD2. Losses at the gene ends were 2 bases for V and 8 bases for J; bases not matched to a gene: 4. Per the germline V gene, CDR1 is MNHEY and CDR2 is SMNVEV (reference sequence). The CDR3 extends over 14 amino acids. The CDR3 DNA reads TGTGCCAGCAGTTTAACTAGCGGGATTGGTACGCAGTATTTT. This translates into CASSLTSGIGTQYF.

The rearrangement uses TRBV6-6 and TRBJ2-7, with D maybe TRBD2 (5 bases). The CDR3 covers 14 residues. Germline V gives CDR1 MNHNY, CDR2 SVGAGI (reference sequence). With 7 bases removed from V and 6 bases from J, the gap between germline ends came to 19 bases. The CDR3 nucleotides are TGTGCCAGCAAAGTAGGCTCCCCACGGGGCGAGCAGTACTTC. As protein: CASKVGSPRGEQYF.

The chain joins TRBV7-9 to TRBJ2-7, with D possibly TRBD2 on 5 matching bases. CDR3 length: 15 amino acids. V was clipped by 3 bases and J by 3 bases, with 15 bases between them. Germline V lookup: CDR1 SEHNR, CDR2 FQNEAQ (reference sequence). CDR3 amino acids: CASSFGSSKNYEQYF. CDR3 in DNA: TGTGCCAGCAGCTTCGGCTCTAGCAAGAACTACGAGCAGTACTTC.

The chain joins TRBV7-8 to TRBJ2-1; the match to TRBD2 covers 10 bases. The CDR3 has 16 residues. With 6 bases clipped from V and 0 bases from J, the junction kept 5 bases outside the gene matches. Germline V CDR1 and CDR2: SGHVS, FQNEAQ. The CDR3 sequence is CASRKKREGSYNEQFF. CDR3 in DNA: TGTGCCAGCAGAAAAAAGCGGGAGGGCTCCTACAATGAGCAGTTCTTC.

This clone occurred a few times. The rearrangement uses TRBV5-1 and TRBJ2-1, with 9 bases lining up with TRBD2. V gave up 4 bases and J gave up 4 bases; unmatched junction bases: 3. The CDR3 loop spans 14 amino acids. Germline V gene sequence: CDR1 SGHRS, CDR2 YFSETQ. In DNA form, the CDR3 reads TGCGCCAGCAGCCTTAGCGGGGGTTACAATGAGCAGTTCTTC. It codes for CASSLSGGYNEQFF.

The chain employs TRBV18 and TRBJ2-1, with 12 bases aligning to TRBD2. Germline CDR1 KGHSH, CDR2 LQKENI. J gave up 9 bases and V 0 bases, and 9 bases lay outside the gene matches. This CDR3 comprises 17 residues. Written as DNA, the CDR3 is TGTGCCAGCTCACCACCGATTTTGCTAGCGGGAGGGTCTGAGCAGTTCTTC. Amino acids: CASSPPILLAGGSEQFF.

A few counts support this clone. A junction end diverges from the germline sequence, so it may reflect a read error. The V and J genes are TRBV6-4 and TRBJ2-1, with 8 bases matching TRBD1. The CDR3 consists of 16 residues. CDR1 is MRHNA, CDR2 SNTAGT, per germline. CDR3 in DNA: TGTGCCACCAGTGAACAGTTGGGACAGGCCTACAATGAGCAGTTCTTC. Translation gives CATSEQLGQAYNEQFF.

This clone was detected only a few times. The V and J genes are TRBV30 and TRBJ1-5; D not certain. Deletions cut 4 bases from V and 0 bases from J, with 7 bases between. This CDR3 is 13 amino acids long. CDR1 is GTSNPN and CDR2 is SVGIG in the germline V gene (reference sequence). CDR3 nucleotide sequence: TGTGCCTGGAATTTACTTAGCAATCAGCCCCAGCATTTT. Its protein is CAWNLLSNQPQHF.

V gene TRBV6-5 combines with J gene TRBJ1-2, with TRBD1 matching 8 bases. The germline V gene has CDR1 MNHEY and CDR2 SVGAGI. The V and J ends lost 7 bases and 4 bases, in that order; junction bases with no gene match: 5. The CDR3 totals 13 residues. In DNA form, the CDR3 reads TGTGCCAGCACCACGGGACAGGTCTATGGCTACACCTTC. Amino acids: CASTTGQVYGYTF.

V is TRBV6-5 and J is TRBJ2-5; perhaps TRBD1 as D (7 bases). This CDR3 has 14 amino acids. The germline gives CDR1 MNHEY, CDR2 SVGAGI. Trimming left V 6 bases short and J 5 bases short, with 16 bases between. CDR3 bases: TGTGCCAGCAGACCCCACAGGGGAGGCGAGACCCAGTACTTC. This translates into CASRPHRGGETQYF.

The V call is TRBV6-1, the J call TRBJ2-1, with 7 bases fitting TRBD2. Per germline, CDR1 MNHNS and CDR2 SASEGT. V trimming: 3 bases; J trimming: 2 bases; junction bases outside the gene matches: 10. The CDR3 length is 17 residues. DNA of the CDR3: TGTGCCAGCAGTGAGGCCGCCGGGGGGTTCACCTACAATGAGCAGTTCTTC. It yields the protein CASSEAAGGFTYNEQFF.

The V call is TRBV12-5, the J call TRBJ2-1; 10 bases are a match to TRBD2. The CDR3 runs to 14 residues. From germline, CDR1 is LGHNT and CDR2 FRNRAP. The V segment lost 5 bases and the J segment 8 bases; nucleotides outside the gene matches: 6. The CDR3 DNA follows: TGTGCTAGTGGTCAGCGGGAGGGCCTATATGAGCAGTTCTTC. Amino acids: CASGQREGLYEQFF.

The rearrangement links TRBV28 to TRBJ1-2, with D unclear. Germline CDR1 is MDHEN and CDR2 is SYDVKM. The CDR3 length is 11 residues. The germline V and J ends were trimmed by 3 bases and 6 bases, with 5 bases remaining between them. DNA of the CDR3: TGTGCCAGCAGTTTGTCTAATGGCTACACCTTC. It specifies CASSLSNGYTF.

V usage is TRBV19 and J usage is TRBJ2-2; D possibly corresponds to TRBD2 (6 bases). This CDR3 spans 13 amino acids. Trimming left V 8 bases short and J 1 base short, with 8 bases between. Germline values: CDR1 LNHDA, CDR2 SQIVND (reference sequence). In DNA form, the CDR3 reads TGTGCCAGTGGTAGCGGGAACACCGGGGAGCTGTTTTTT. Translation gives CASGSGNTGELFF.

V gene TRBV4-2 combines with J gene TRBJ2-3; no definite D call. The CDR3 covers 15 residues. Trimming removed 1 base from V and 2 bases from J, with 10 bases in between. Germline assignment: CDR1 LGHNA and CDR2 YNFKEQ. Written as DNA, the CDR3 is TGTGCCAGCAGCCAAGGTCTGCAGATCACAGATACGCAGTATTTT. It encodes CASSQGLQITDTQYF.

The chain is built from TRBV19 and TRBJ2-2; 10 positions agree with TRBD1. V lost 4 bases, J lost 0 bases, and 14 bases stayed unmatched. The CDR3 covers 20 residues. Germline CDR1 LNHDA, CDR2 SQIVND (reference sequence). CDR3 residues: CASSKPRTGGASPNTGELFF. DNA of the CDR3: TGTGCCAGTAGTAAGCCCAGGACAGGGGGAGCTAGTCCGAACACCGGGGAGCTGTTTTTT.

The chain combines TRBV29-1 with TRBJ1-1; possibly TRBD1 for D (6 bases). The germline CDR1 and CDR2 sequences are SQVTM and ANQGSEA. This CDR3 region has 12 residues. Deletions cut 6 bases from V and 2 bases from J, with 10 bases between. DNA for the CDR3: TGCAGCGTCAGGGACACAAACACTGAAGCTTTCTTT. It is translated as CSVRDTNTEAFF.

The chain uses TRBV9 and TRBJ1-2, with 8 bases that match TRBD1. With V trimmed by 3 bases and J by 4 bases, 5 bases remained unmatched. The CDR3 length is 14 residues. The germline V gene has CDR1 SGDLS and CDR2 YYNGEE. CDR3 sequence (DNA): TGTGCCAGCAGCGCCCAGGGGGCGGGCTATGGCTACACCTTC. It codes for CASSAQGAGYGYTF.

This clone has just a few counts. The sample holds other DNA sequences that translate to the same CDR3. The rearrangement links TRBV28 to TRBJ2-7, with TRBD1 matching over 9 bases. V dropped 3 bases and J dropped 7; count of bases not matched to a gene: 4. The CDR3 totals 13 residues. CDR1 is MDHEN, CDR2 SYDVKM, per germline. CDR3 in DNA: TGTGCCAGCAGTTTGGACAGGGGTCTGGAGCAGTACTTC. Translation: CASSLDRGLEQYF.

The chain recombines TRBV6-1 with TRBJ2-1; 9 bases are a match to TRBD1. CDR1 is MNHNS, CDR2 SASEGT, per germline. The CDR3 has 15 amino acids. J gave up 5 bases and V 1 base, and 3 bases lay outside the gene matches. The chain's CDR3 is CASSEDRGPHNEQFF. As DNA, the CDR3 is TGTGCCAGCAGTGAAGACAGGGGGCCTCACAATGAGCAGTTCTTC.

This CDR3 reads CASRPGQTYNEQFF. As DNA, the CDR3 is TGTGCCAGCAGGCCGGGACAGACTTACAATGAGCAGTTCTTC. The chain recombines TRBV2 with TRBJ2-1; 7 bases map to TRBD1. The CDR3 length is 14 residues. The V segment lost 6 bases and the J segment 4 bases; nucleotides outside the gene matches: 6. Germline V gene lookup returns CDR1 SNHLY and CDR2 FYNNEI. Drawing the rest from reference TRBV2 and TRBJ2-1, the complete variable domain is EPEVTQTPSHQVTQMGQEVILRCVPISNHLYFYWYRQILGQKVEFLVSFYNNEISEKSEIFDDQFSVERPDGSNFTLKIRSTKLEDSAMYFCASRPGQTYNEQFFGPGTRLTVL.

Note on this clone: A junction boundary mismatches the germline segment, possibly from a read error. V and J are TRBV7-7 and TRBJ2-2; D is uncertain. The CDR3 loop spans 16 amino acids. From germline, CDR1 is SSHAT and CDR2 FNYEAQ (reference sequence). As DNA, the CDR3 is TGTGCTAGCAGCGCCGTTGCGACTCCGAACACCGGGGAGCTGTTTTTT. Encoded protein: CASSAVATPNTGELFF. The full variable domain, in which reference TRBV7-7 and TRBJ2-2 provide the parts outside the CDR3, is GAGVSQSPRYKVTKRGQDVTLRCDPISSHATLYWYQQALGQGPEFLTYFNYEAQPDKSGLPSDRFSAERPEGSISTLTIQRTEQRDSAMYRCASSAVATPNTGELFFGEGSRLTVL.

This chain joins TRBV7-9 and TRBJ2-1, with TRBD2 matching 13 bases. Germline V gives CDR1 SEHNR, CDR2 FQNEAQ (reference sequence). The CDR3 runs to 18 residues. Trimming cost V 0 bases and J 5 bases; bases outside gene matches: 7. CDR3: CASSLAIGLAGAHNEQFF. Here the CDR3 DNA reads TGTGCCAGCAGCTTAGCGATCGGACTAGCGGGAGCACACAATGAGCAGTTCTTC. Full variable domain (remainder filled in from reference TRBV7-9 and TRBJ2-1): DTGVSQNPRHKITKRGQNVTFRCDPISEHNRLYWYRQTLGQGPEFLTYFQNEAQLEKSRLLSDRFSAERPKGSFSTLEIQRTEQGDSAMYLCASSLAIGLAGAHNEQFFGPGTRLTVL.

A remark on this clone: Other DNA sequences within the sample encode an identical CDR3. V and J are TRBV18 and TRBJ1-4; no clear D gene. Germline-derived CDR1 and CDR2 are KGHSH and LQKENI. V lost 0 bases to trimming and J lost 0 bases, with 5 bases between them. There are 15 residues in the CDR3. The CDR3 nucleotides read TGTGCCAGCTCACCACCGGGAGCAACTAATGAAAAACTGTTTTTT. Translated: CASSPPGATNEKLFF. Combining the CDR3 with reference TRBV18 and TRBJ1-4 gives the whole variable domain NAGVMQNPRHLVRRRGQEARLRCSPMKGHSHVYWYRQLPEEGLKFMVYLQKENIIDESGMPKERFSAEFPKEGPSILRIQQVVRGDSAAYFCASSPPGATNEKLFFGSGTQLSVL.

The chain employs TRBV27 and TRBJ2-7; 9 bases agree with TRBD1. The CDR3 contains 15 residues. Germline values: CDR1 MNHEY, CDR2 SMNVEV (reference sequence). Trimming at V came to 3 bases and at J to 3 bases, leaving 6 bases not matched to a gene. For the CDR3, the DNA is TGTGCCAGCAGTTTTTTCCGGACAGGGGTCTACGAGCAGTACTTC. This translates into CASSFFRTGVYEQYF.

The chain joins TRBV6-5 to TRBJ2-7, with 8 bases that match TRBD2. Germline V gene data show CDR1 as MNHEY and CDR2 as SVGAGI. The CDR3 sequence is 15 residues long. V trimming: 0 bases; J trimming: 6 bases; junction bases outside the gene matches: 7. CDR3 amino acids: CASSYSQRGLAEQYF. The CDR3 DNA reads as TGTGCCAGCAGTTACTCCCAGCGGGGGCTGGCCGAGCAGTACTTC.